The sequence of this TCR beta chain was determined in a study of cytomegalovirus exposure and HLA in healthy donors. Of note for this clone: Its antigen is currently unknown.

In the PCR, 60 Vbeta and 13 Jbeta primers were used. Clones were sequenced by immunoSEQ multiplex PCR, and TCRdb holds only the in-frame ones, with some missing. The table lists 150,000 to 200,000 clones, roughly four fifths of them singletons. The study, taken as a whole, reports: In a later analysis, at a false discovery rate of 0.05, 16,951 TCR beta sequences were associated with HLA alleles. The authors later linked a missense DCLRE1C variant to TCR beta V- and J-gene trimming.

V lost 5 bases and J 1 base, leaving 17 bases between the germline ends. This CDR3 has 16 residues. The germline V gene encodes CDR1 SGHVS and CDR2 FQNEAQ. The chain uses TRBV7-8 and TRBJ1-1; possibly TRBD1 for D (5 bases). Sequenced material: PBMCs. The clonotype was recovered from a man younger than 30 in good health and CMV-seronegative. The CDR3 protein is CASSATGTIQNTEAFF. DNA of the CDR3: TGTGCCAGCAGCGCCACCGGGACTATACAGAACACTGAAGCTTTCTTT.